This TCR beta chain was documented in a study of T cells in Graves' hyperthyroidism and ophthalmopathy. RNA transcripts gave rise to amplified TCR beta CDR3 regions. A first-round RT-PCR of the TCR CDR3 used the HTBI primer set. A single record per CDR3 protein comes from TCRdb applying MiXCR to the multiplex PCR reads. The sample includes over 500,000 distinct CDR3 sequences, over 45% seen only once; the top ten take approximately 44%. Germline V gene data show CDR1 as SQVTM and CDR2 as ANQGSEA. This CDR3 has 11 amino acids. V was cut by 7 bases and J by 4 bases, with 10 bases left in between. Diagnostic decisions used clinical symptoms, serum thyroxine and TRAb, thyroid ultrasound and orbital computed tomography. Study-level results: Most clonotypes expanded in the thyroid (above 0.001) were also present in blood. The model identified upcoming ophthalmopathy a median around 6 months ahead of onset.

Turning to this clonotype: Its specificity is not known.

This chain joins TRBV29-1 and TRBJ2-5, with no clear D. Sequenced sample: peripheral blood or thyroid tissue (not recorded which). The sequence was collected from an adult woman with Graves' disease, either hyperthyroidism or ophthalmopathy (not recorded which). The DNA of the CDR3 is TGCAGCGGATACATCGGAGAGACCCAGTACTTC. Translation gives CSGYIGETQYF.